This TCR beta chain was identified during a study of blood T cell repertoires in COVID-19. For the study at large: Some COVID-19 samples were acute and others convalescent; all came from the United States, Italy and Spain.

The assay was immunoSEQ multiplex PCR, and TCRdb's table has in-frame clones only and misses some. The sample holds about 61,000 clones, around 73% seen once. This clone turned up a few times. The germline V gene encodes CDR1 MDHEN and CDR2 SYDVKM. V dropped 4 bases and J dropped 0; count of bases not matched to a gene: 7. This CDR3 region has 16 residues. The sequence derives from an elderly man with active or convalescent COVID-19. J is TRBJ1-1 and V is TRBV28, with 8 bases that match TRBD1. Sequenced: peripheral blood. CDR3 DNA sequence: TGTGCCAGCAGTTCTTACAGGGGGAGTCTGAACACTGAAGCTTTCTTT. Protein sequence: CASSSYRGSLNTEAFF.